This TCR beta chain was sequenced in a study of Ad26.COV2.S vaccination and SARS-CoV-2 variants. Findings and caveats of the study: Post-vaccination spike-specific CD8+ and CD4+ T cell responses reportedly had substantial breadth.

Points on this clone: What it recognizes is unknown.

Specified treatment: around 19 received Ad26.COV2.S at low or high dose, single or two shots; about 5 received placebo; per-sample allocation not given. The samples were gathered on day 63 after the first injection of vaccine or placebo. Donation was by an adult aged 18-55 years who was in Boston. Built on an Ad26 vector, the vaccine expressed Wuhan-strain SARS-CoV-2 spike. Using immunoSEQ multiplex PCR, the repertoire was profiled, and TCRdb retains in-frame clones only, with some absent. Among 400,000 to 450,000 clones listed, about 93% were seen once. The clonotype was recovered from a person between 18 and 65 years old who received the Ad26.COV2.S COVID-19 vaccine or a placebo. The input for sequencing was peripheral blood, taken in a trial of Ad26.COV2.S vaccine versus placebo.

The CDR3 DNA reads as TGTGCCAGCAGCCAAGACTCGAGCTCCTACAATGAGCAGTTCTTC. Its protein product is CASSQDSSSYNEQFF. The rearrangement uses TRBV9 and TRBJ2-1, with unresolved D. Germline V gives CDR1 SGDLS, CDR2 YYNGEE. V lost 4 bases and J 0 bases, leaving 11 bases between the germline ends. This CDR3 comprises 15 residues. Full variable domain (remainder filled in from reference TRBV9 and TRBJ2-1): DSGVTQTPKHLITATGQRVTLRCSPRSGDLSVYWYQQSLDQGLQFLIQYYNGEERAKGNILERFSAQQFPDLHSELNLSSLELGDSALYFCASSQDSSSYNEQFFGPGTRLTVL.